The entry below gives a single T cell receptor (beta chain) sequence along with its context. What it binds is not known. TCRdb reanalysed the reads using MiXCR and keeps one entry per CDR3 protein. This table has some 940,000 distinct CDR3 sequences, 30% to 40% appearing once. The CDR3 loop spans 18 amino acids. Germline assignment: CDR1 LGHNA and CDR2 YSLEER. Trimming at V came to 0 bases and at J to 0 bases, leaving 8 bases not matched to a gene. The data were taken from a study of T cell repertoires in cytomegalovirus infection. Specimen: cultured CD8+ T cells from PBMCs, collected from culture after CMV antigen stimulation. The sequence was obtained from a human donor in good health (CMV status not recorded). Some clones in this sample may be carry-over from other donors' samples. V usage is TRBV4-3 and J usage is TRBJ2-5; 9 bases map to TRBD1. CDR3 amino acids: CASSQEGTGGYDQETQYF. Written as DNA, the CDR3 is TGCGCCAGCAGCCAAGAAGGCACAGGGGGCTATGACCAAGAGACCCAGTACTTC.